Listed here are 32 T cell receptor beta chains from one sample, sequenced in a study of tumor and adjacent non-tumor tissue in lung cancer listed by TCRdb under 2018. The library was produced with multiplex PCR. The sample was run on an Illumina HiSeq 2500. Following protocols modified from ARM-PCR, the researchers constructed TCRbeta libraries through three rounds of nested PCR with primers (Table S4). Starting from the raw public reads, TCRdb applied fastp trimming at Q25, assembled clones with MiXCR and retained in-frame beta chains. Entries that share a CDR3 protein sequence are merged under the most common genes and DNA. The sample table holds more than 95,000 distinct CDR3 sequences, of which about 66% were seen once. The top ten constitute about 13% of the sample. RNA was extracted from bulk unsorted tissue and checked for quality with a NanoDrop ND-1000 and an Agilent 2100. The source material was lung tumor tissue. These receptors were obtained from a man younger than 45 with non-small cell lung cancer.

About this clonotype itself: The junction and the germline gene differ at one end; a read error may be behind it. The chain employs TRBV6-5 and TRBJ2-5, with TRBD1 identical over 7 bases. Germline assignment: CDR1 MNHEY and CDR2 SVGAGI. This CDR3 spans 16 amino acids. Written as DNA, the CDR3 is TGTACCAGTAGTTACACCGGGACAGAGGGCGTGCAGACCCAGTACTTC. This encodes CTSSYTGTEGVQTQYF.

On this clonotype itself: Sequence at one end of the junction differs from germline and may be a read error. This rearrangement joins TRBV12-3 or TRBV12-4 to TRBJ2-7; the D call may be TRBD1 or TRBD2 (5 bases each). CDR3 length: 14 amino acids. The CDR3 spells CASSLAGTPYEQYF. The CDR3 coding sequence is TGTGCTAGCAGTTTGGCAGGGACCCCATACGAGCAGTACTTC.

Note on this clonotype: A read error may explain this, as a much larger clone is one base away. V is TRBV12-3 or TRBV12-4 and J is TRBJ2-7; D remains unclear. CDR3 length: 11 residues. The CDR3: CASSSTGERYF. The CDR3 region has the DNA TGTGCCAGCAGCTCAACCGGCGAGCGGTACTTC.

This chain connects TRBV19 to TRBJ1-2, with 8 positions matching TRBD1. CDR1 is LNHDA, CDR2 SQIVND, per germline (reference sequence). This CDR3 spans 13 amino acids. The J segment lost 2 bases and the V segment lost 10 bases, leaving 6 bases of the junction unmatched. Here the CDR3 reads CATARQGNYGYTF. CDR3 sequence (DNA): TGTGCCACCGCCCGACAGGGGAACTATGGCTACACCTTC.

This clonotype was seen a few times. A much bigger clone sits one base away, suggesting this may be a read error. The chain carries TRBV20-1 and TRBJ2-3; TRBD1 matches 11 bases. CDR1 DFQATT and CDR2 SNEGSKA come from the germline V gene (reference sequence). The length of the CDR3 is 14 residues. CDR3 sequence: CNASGQGAVDTQYF. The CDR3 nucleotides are TGCAATGCTTCCGGACAGGGGGCCGTAGATACGCAGTATTTT.

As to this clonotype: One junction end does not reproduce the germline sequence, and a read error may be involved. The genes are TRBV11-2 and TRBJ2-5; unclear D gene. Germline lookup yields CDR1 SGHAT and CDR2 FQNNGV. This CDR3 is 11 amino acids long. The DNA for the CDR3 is TGTGCCAGCAGCTTAAGAGAGACCCAGGACTTC. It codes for CASSLRETQDF. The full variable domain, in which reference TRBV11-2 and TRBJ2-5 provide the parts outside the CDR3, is EAGVAQSPRYKIIEKRQSVAFWCNPISGHATLYWYQQILGQGPKLLIQFQNNGVVDDSQLPKDRFSAERLKGVDSTLKIQPAKLEDSAVYLCASSLRETQDFGPGTRLLVL.

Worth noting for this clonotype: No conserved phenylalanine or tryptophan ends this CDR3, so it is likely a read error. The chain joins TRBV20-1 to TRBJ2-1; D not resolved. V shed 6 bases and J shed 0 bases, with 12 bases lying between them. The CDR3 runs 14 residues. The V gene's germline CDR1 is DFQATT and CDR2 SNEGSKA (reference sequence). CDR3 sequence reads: CSAKTVSSYNEQFS. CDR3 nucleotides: TGCAGTGCCAAGACTGTCAGCTCCTACAATGAGCAGTTCTCG.

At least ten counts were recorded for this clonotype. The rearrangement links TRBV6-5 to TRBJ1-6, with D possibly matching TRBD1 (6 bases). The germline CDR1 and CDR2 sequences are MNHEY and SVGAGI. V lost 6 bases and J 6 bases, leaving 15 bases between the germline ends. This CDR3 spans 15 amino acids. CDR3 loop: CASSPGTRGNSPLHF. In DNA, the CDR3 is TGTGCCAGCAGCCCAGGTACCAGGGGTAATTCACCCCTCCACTTT.

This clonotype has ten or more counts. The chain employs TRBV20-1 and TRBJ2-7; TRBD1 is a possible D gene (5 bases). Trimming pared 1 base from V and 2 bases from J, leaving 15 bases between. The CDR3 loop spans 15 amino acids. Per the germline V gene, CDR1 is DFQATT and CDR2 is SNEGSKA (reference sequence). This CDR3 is CSARGTGAFAYEQYF. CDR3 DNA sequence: TGCAGTGCTAGAGGAACTGGGGCATTTGCCTACGAGCAGTACTTC.

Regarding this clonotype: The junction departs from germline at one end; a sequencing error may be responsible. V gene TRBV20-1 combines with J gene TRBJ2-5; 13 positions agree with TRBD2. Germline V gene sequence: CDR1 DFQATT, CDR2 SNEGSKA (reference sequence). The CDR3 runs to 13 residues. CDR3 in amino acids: CSATLAGGEIQYF. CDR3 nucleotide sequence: TGCAGTGCGACACTAGCGGGGGGGGAGATCCAGTACTTC.

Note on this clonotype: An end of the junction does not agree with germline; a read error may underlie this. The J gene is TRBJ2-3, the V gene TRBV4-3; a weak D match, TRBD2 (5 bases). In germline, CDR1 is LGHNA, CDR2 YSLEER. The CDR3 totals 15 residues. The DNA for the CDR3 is TGCGCCAGCAGCCATGGCGTTGCTAGCACAAATACGCAGTATTTT. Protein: CASSHGVASTNTQYF.

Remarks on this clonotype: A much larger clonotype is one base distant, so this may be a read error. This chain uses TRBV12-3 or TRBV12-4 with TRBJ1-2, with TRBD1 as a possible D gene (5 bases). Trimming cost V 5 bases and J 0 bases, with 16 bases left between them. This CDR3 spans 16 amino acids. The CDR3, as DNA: TGTGCCAGCAGTCCATCGACAGCCACCGCTAACTATGGCTACACCTTC. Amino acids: CASSPSTATANYGYTF.

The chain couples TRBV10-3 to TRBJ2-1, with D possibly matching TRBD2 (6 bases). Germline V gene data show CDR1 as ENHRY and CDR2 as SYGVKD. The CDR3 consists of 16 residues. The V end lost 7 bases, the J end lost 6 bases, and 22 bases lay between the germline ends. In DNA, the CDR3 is TGTGCCATCATCCCCTGGACTAACGGGGTAAGCAATGAGCAGTTCTTC. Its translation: CAIIPWTNGVSNEQFF.

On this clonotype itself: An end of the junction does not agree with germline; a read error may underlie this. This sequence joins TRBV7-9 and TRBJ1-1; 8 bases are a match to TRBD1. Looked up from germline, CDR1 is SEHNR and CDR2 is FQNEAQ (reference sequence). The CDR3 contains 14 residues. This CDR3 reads CASSRDRGGTEDFF. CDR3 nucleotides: TGTGCCAGCAGCCGAGACAGGGGTGGGACTGAAGATTTCTTT.

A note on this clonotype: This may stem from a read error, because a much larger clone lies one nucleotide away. Here the CDR3 reads CAGSLALSKRGHPLGADTQYF. DNA of the CDR3: TGTGCCGGCAGCTTAGCTCTGTCTAAGCGGGGGCACCCACTGGGGGCAGATACGCAGTATTTT. This chain joins TRBV7-8 and TRBJ2-3, with 8 positions matching TRBD2. Germline CDR1 is SGHVS and CDR2 is FQNEAQ. This CDR3 region has 21 residues.

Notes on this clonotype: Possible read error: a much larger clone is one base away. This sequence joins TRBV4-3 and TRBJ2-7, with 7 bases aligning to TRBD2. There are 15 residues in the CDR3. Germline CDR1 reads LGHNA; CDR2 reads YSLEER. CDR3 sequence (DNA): TGCGCCAGCAGCCAAGGGGAGGGAAGCTCCCACGAGCAGTACTTC. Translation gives CASSQGEGSSHEQYF.

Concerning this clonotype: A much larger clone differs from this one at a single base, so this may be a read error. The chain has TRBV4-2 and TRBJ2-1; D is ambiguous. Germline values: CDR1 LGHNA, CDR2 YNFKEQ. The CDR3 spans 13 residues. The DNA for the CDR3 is TGTACCAGCAGCCAAGTTATAGTCAATGAGCAGTTCTTC. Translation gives CTSSQVIVNEQFF.

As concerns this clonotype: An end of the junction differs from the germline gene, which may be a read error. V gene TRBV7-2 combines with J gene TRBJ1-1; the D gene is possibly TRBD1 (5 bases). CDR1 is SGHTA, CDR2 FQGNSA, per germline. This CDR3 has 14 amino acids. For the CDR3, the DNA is TGTGACAGCAGCTTAGCGTCGGCCAGGGCAAAAGCTTTCTTT. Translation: CDSSLASARAKAFF.

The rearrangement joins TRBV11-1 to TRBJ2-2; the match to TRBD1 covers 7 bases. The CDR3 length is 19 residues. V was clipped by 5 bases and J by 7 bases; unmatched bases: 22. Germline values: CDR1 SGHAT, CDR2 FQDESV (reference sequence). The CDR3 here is CASSQMLGGGSPPIGELFF. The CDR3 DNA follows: TGTGCCAGCAGCCAAATGCTAGGGGGCGGTTCACCGCCCATCGGGGAGCTGTTTTTT.

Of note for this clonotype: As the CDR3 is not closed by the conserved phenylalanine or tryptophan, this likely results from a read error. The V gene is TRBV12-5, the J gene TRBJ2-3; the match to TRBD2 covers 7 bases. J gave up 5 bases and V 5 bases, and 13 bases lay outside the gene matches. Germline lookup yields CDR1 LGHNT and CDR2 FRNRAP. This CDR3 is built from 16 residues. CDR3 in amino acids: CASGPRGSGDVDTQYY. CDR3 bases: TGTGCTAGTGGTCCTCGTGGGAGCGGGGATGTAGATACGCAGTATTAT.

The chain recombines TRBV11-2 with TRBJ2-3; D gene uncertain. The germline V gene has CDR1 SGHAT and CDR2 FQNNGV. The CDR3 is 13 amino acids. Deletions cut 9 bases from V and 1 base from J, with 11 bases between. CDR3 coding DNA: TGTGCCAGTAGGTTAGACCGCACAGATACGCAGTATTTT. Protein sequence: CASRLDRTDTQYF. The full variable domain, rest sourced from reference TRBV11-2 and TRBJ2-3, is EAGVAQSPRYKIIEKRQSVAFWCNPISGHATLYWYQQILGQGPKLLIQFQNNGVVDDSQLPKDRFSAERLKGVDSTLKIQPAKLEDSAVYLCASRLDRTDTQYFGPGTRLTVL.

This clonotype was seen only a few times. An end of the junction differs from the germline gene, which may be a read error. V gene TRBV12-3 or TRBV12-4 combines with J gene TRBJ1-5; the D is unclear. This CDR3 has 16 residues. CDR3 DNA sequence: TGTGCCAGCGGTTTGCCTCTCACAGATAGCAATCAGCCCCAGCATTTT. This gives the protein CASGLPLTDSNQPQHF.

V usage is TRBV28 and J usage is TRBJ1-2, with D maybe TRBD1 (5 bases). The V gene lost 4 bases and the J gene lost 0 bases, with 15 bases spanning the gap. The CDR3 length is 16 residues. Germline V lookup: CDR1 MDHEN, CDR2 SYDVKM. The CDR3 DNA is TGTGCCAGCAGTTATGGGGGTAGTCGAGCTAACTATGGCTACACCTTC. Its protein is CASSYGGSRANYGYTF.

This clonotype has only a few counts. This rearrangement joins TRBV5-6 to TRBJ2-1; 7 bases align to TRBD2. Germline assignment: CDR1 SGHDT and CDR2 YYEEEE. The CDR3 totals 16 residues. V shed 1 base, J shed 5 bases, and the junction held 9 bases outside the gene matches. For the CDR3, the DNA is TGTGCCAGCAGCTTGCTGGCGGGAGTAACGAACAATGAGCAGTTCTTC. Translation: CASSLLAGVTNNEQFF.

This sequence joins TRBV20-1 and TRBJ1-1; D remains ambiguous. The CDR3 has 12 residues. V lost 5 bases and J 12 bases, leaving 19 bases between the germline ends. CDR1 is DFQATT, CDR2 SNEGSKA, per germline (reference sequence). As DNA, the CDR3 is TGCAGTGCTCACCCGGGTGAAACTAAAACTTTCTTT. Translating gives CSAHPGETKTFF.

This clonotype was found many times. CDR3 residues: CSASGGPFNEQFF. The CDR3 region has the DNA TGCAGTGCTAGCGGGGGTCCCTTCAATGAGCAGTTCTTC. V and J are TRBV20-1 and TRBJ2-1, with D tentatively TRBD2 (6 bases). Deletions cut 3 bases from V and 6 bases from J, with 12 bases between. Germline-derived CDR1 and CDR2 are DFQATT and SNEGSKA (reference sequence). The CDR3 loop spans 13 amino acids.

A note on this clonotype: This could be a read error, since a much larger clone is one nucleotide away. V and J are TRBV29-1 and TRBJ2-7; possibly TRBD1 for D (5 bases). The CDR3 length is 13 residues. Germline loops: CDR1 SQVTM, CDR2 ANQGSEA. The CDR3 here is CSVEPHDSYEHYF. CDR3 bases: TGCAGCGTTGAGCCTCACGACAGCTACGAGCACTACTTC.

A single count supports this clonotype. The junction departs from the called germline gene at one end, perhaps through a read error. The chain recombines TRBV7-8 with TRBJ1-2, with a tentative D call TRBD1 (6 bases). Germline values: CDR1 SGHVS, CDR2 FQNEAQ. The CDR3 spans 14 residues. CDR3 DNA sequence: TGTGCCAGCAGTCCGGGGGGGGACAAATATGGCTATACCTTC. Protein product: CASSPGGDKYGYTF.

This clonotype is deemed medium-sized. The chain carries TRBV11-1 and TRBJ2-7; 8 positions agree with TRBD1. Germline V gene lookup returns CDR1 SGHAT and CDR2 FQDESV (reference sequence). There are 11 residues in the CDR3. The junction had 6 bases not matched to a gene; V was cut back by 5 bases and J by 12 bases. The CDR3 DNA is TGTGCCAGCAGCCCGGACAGGGCCTTGTACTTC. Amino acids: CASSPDRALYF.

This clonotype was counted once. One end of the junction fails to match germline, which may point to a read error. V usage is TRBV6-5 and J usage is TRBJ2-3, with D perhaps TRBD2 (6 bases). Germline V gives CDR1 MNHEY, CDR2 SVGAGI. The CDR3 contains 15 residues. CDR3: CASSYYSRGGNTHYF. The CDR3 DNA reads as TGTGCCAGCAGTTACTACTCGCGGGGTGGAAATACGCACTATTTT.

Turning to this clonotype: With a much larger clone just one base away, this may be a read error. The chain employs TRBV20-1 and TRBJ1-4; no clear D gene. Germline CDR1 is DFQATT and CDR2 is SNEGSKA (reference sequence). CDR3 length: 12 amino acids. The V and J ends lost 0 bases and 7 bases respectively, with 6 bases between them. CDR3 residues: CSARDPSEKLFF. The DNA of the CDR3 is TGCAGTGCTAGAGACCCTAGTGAAAAACTGTTTTTT.

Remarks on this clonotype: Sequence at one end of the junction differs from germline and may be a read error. CDR3 protein: CATSQDASSYRYEQYF. Here the CDR3 DNA reads TGCGCCACCAGCCAAGATGCGTCCTCGTACCGCTACGAGCAGTACTTC. The gene calls are TRBV4-3 and TRBJ2-7; D uncertain. The germline gives CDR1 LGHNA, CDR2 YSLEER. This CDR3 comprises 16 residues.